One and the same sample provided the 4 T cell receptor beta chains below, sequenced in a study of cytomegalovirus exposure and HLA in healthy donors. Researchers ran the PCR with 60 Vbeta and 13 Jbeta primers. Libraries were prepared by immunoSEQ multiplex PCR; TCRdb keeps only in-frame clonotypes and omits some of them. The table records around 210,000 clones, 79% of them present only once. What was sequenced was PBMCs. The origin of the receptors is a male donor in good health and CMV-seropositive.

V and J are TRBV4-3 and TRBJ1-1, with D possibly matching TRBD1 (5 bases). V lost 6 bases, J lost 7 bases, and 15 bases lay in between. From germline, CDR1 is LGHNA and CDR2 YSLEER. The CDR3 has 13 amino acids. The CDR3 coding sequence is TGCGCCAGCAGGCCCGGGACGGACTATGAAGCTTTCTTT. This sequence encodes CASRPGTDYEAFF.

This chain joins TRBV18 and TRBJ2-7, with TRBD1 as a possible D gene (6 bases). Germline assignment: CDR1 KGHSH and CDR2 LQKENI. CDR3 length: 15 amino acids. Trimming pared 6 bases from V and 0 bases from J, leaving 15 bases between. The DNA for the CDR3 is TGTGCCAGCTCGCGACAGGTTATGGACTCCTACGAGCAGTACTTC. It yields the protein CASSRQVMDSYEQYF.

This sequence joins TRBV2 and TRBJ2-5; D remains ambiguous. The DNA end is a closer match to TRBJ2-7, so the J assignment may be wrong. The CDR3 extends over 14 amino acids. Germline lookup yields CDR1 SNHLY and CDR2 FYNNEI. CDR3 bases: TGTGCCAGCAGTGAATGGGCCGCCTCTAGCGAGCAGTACTTC. Amino acids: CASSEWAASSEQYF.

This sequence joins TRBV28 and TRBJ2-7, with 9 bases matching TRBD2. Germline V gives CDR1 MDHEN, CDR2 SYDVKM. Trimming at V came to 9 bases and at J to 5 bases, leaving 11 bases not matched to a gene. This CDR3 region has 14 residues. The CDR3 here is CASLNGGRADEQYF. The DNA for the CDR3 is TGTGCCAGTCTTAATGGCGGGAGGGCGGACGAGCAGTACTTC.